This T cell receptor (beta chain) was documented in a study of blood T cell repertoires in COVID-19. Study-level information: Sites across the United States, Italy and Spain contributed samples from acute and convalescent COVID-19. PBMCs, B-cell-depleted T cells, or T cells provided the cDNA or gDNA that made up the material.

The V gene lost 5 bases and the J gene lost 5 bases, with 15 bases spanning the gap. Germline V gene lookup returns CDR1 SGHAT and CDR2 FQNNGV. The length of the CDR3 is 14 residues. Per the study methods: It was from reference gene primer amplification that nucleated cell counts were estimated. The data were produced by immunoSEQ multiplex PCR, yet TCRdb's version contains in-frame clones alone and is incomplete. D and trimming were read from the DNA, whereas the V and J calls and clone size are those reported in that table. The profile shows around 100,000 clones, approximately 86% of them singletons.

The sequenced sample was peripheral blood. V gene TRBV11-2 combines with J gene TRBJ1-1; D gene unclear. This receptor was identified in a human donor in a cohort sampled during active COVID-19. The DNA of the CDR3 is TGTGCCAGCAGCCGTACCGGGGTTAGGACTGAAGCTTTCTTT. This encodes CASSRTGVRTEAFF.